Given below is one T cell receptor beta chain in context. PCR involved 60 Vbeta and 13 Jbeta primers. Here immunoSEQ multiplex PCR was the method, and the copy in TCRdb shows in-frame clones only, minus some. The repertoire table contains 190,000 or so clones. The length of the CDR3 is 13 residues. The V end was cut by 5 bases, the J end by 3 bases, with 10 bases between. The germline CDR1 and CDR2 sequences are SEHNR and FQNEAQ (reference sequence). This specimen comes from a study of cytomegalovirus exposure and HLA in healthy donors. J is TRBJ1-1 and V is TRBV7-9; D is unresolved. This sequence was found in a boy aged 5 to 17 in good health and CMV-seronegative. Input material: PBMCs. The CDR3 here is CASSPQMDTEAFF. The CDR3, as DNA: TGTGCCAGCAGCCCCCAGATGGACACTGAAGCTTTCTTT. The complete variable domain, with remaining parts taken from reference TRBV7-9 and TRBJ1-1, reads DTGVSQNPRHKITKRGQNVTFRCDPISEHNRLYWYRQTLGQGPEFLTYFQNEAQLEKSRLLSDRFSAERPKGSFSTLEIQRTEQGDSAMYLCASSPQMDTEAFFGQGTRLTVV.